This TCR beta chain was found in a study of CD8+ T cells in alopecia areata. As regards this clone: Antigen specificity is unknown.

Germline V gene lookup returns CDR1 SGHRS and CDR2 YFSETQ. V dropped 3 bases and J dropped 0 bases, with 10 bases sitting between them. The CDR3 has 16 residues. Alopecia areata patients provided lesional scalp punch biopsies and peripheral blood, both collected for the study. From PBMCs, CD4+ and CD8+ T cells were sorted. Whole-study findings and limits: Mice showed clearer TCR sharing than patients did, a gap that was possibly HLA-related.

Reverse transcribed after extraction, RNA yielded cDNA as the sequencing template. This table comes from immunoSEQ multiplex PCR, and its TCRdb copy is limited to in-frame clones, with some not included. The data show 150,000 or so clones, around 87% seen once. This chain connects TRBV5-1 to TRBJ2-6, with a possible D match to TRBD2 (5 bases). The receptor comes from a human donor with alopecia areata. This specimen was CD8+ T cells sorted from blood, taken at week 0. The CDR3 loop reads CASSSGLSSGANVLTF. The CDR3 DNA follows: TGCGCCAGCAGCTCAGGACTGAGCTCTGGGGCCAACGTCCTGACTTTC.